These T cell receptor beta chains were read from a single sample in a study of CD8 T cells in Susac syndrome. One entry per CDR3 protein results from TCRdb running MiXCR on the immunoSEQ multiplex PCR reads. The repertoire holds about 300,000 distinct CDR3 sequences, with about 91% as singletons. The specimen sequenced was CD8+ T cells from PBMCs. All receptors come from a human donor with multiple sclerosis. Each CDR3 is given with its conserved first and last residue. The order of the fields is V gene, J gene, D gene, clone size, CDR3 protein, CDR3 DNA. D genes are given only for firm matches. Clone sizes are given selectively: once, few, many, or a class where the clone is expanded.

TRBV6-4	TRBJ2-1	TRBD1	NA	CASSDEAGQGYNEQFF	TGTGCCAGCAGTGACGAGGCGGGACAGGGCTACAATGAGCAGTTCTTC
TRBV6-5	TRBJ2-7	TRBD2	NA	CASSYGLAGGIDEQYF	TGTGCCAGCAGTTACGGACTAGCGGGGGGTATAGACGAGCAGTACTTC
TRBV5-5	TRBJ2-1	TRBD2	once	CASSPGTSGSDEQFF	TGTGCCAGCAGCCCGGGGACTAGCGGGAGTGATGAGCAGTTCTTC
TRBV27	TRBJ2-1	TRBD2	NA	CASRIAGEGYNEQFF	TGTGCCAGCAGGATAGCGGGAGAGGGTTACAATGAGCAGTTCTTC
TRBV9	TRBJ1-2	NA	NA	CASSVNGNYGYTF	TGTGCCAGCAGCGTAAACGGCAACTATGGCTACACCTTC
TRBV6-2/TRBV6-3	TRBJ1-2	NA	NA	CASSYNGKGREAYGYTF	TGTGCCAGCAGTTATAACGGGAAGGGGAGGGAGGCCTATGGCTACACCTTC
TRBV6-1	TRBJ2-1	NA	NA	CASLPGRNFYNEQFF	TGTGCCAGCCTACCGGGCCGAAATTTCTACAATGAGCAGTTCTTC
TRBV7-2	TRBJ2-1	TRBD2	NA	CASSLVLAANNEQFF	TGTGCCAGCAGCTTAGTACTAGCGGCCAACAATGAGCAGTTCTTC
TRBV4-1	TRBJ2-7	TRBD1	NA	CASSQWTGMYEQYF	TGCGCCAGCAGCCAATGGACAGGGATGTACGAGCAGTACTTC
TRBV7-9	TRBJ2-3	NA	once	CASSLAPAVDTDTQYF	TGTGCCAGCAGCTTAGCTCCAGCGGTGGACACAGATACGCAGTATTTT
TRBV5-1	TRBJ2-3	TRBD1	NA	CASSFTGGDTQYF	TGCGCCAGCAGCTTTACAGGGGGGGATACGCAGTATTTT
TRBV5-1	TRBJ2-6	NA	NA	CASSLDVVPSGANVLTF	TGCGCCAGCAGCTTGGATGTGGTTCCCTCTGGGGCCAACGTCCTGACTTTC
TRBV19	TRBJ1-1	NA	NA	CASSIVSSWAEAFF	TGTGCCAGTAGTATAGTTTCGAGTTGGGCTGAAGCTTTCTTT
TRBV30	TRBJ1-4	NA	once	CAWMSPPEATNEKLFF	TGTGCCTGGATGAGTCCCCCTGAAGCAACTAATGAAAAACTGTTTTTT
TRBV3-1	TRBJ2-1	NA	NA	CASSPTVPSGPYNEQFF	TGTGCCAGCAGCCCAACTGTCCCGTCGGGCCCCTACAATGAGCAGTTCTTC
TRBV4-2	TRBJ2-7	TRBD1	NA	CASSQDETGGYEQYF	TGTGCCAGCAGCCAAGATGAGACAGGGGGCTACGAGCAGTACTTC
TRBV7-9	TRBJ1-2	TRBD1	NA	CASSSNPEQGLYGYTF	TGTGCCAGCAGCTCTAACCCCGAACAGGGGCTTTATGGCTACACCTTC
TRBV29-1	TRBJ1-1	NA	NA	CSVGENMNTEAFF	TGCAGCGTTGGCGAGAACATGAACACTGAAGCTTTCTTT
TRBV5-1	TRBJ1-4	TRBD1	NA	CASSYHPGQGATNEKLFF	TGCGCCAGCAGCTACCACCCGGGACAGGGTGCAACTAATGAAAAACTGTTTTTT
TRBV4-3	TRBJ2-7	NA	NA	CASSHNKDSYEQYF	TGCGCCAGCAGCCATAATAAGGACAGCTACGAGCAGTACTTC
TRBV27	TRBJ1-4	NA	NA	CASSYLGGEKLFF	TGTGCCAGCAGTTATCTGGGGGGGGAAAAACTGTTTTTT
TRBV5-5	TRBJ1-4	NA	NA	CASSLEQGRIATNEKLFF	TGTGCCAGCAGCTTGGAGCAGGGGAGGATTGCAACTAATGAAAAACTGTTTTTT